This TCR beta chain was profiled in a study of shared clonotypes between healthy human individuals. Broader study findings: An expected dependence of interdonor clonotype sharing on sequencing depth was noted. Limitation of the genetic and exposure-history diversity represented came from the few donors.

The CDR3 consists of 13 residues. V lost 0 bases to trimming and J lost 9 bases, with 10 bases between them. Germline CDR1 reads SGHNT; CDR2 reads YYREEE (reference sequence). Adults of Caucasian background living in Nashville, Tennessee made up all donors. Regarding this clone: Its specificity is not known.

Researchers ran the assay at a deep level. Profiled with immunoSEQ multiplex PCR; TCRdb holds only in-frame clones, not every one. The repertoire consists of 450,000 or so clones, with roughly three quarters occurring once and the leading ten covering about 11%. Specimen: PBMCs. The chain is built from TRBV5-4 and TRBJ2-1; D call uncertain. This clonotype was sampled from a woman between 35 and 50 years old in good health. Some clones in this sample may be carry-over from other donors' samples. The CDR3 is CASSLDQTGEQFF. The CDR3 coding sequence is TGTGCCAGCAGCTTGGACCAGACCGGTGAGCAGTTCTTC.